This TCR beta chain emerged from a study of T cell clonotyping in hematopoietic cell transplantation. In the study overall: Recipient samples before transplant were obtained post-cytoreduction.

Study-level findings and limits: Graft donor and pretransplant recipient Inverse Simpson Index values predicted broader posttransplant TCR diversity. Without cell sorting, CD4 versus CD8 contributions remain unresolved.

The data were produced by immunoSEQ multiplex PCR, yet TCRdb's version contains in-frame clones alone and is incomplete. The sample shows tens of thousands of clones, more than 75% of them seen only once. Time point: recipient sample about 28 days before transplant, after cytoreduction. Losses at the gene ends were 4 bases for V and 9 bases for J; bases not matched to a gene: 6. CDR1 and CDR2 from the germline V gene are MGHRA and YSYEKL. This CDR3 region has 13 residues. Turning to this clone: The antigen is unknown.

The input for sequencing was peripheral blood mononuclear cells, taken before stem cell transplant. This TCR derives from a man aged 60 to 75 with biphenotypic leukemia. Some clones in this sample may be carry-over from other donors' samples. This chain joins TRBV4-1 and TRBJ2-5; 9 positions match TRBD1. The CDR3 bases are TGCGCCAGCAGCCGCGGGGACAGGGAGGCCCAGTACTTC. Translation: CASSRGDREAQYF.